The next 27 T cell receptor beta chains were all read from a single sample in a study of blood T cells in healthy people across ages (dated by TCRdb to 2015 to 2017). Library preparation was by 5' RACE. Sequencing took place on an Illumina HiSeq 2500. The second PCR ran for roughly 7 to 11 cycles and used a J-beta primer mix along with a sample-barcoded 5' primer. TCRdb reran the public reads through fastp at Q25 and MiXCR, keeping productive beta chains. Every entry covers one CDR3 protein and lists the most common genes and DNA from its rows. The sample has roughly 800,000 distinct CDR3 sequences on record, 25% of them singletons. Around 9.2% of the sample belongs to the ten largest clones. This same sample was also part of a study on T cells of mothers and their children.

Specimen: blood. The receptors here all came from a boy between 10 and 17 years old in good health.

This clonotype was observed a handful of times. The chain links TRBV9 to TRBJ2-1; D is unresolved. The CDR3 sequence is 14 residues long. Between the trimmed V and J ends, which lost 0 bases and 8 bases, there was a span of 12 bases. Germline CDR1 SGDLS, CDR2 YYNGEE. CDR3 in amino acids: CASSVAQEMDEQFF. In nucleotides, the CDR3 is TGTGCCAGCAGCGTAGCCCAGGAGATGGATGAGCAGTTCTTC.

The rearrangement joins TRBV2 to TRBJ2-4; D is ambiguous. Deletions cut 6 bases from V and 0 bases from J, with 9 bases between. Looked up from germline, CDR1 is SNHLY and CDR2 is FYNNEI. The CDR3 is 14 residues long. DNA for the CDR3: TGTGCCAGCAGCCAGACCTTAGCCAAAAACATTCAGTACTTC. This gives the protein CASSQTLAKNIQYF. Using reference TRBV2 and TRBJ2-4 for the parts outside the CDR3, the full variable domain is EPEVTQTPSHQVTQMGQEVILRCVPISNHLYFYWYRQILGQKVEFLVSFYNNEISEKSEIFDDQFSVERPDGSNFTLKIRSTKLEDSAMYFCASSQTLAKNIQYFGAGTRLSVL.

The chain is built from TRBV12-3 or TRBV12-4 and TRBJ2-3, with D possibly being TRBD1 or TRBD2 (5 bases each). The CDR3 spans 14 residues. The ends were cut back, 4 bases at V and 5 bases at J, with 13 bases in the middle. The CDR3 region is CASSWDPAGDTQYF. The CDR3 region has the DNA TGTGCCAGCAGTTGGGACCCTGCCGGAGATACGCAGTATTTT.

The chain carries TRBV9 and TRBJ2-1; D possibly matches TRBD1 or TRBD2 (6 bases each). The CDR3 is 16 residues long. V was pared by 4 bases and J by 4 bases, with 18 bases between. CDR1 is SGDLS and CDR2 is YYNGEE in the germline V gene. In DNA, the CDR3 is TGTGCCAGCAGCCCCAGGGGAGGAGGAGGTTACAATGAGCAGTTCTTC. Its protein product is CASSPRGGGGYNEQFF.

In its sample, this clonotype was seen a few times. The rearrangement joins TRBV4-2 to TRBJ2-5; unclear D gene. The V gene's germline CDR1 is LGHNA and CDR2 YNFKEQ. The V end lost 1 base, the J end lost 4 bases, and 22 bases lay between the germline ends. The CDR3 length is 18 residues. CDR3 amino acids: CASSQGLGSLVSGETQYF. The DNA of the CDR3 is TGTGCCAGCAGCCAAGGTCTAGGCAGCCTAGTCTCAGGAGAGACCCAGTACTTC.

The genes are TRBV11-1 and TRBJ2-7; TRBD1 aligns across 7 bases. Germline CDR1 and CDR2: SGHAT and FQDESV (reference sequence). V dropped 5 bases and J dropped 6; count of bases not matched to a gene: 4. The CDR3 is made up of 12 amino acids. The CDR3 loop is CASSPAGGEQYF. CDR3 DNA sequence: TGTGCCAGCAGCCCCGCAGGGGGCGAGCAGTACTTC.

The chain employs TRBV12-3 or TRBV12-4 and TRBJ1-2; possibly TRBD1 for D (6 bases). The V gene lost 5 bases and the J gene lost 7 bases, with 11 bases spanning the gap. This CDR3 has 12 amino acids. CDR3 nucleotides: TGTGCCAGCAGTCAGGGGTTAGGTGGCTACACCTTC. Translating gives CASSQGLGGYTF.

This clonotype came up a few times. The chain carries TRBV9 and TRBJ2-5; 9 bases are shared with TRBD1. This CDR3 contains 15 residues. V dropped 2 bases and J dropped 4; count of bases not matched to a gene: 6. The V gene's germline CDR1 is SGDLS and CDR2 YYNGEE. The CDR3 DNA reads TGTGCCAGCAGCGTGGGACAGGGCTGGGGAGAGACCCAGTACTTC. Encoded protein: CASSVGQGWGETQYF.

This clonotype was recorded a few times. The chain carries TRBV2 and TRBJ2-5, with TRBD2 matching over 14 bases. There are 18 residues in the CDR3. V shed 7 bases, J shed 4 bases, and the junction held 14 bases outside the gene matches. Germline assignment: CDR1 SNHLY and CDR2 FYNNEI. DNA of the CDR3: TGTGCCAGCAAGGGTCAGGCGTTCGGACTAGCGGGAGGAGAGACCCAGTACTTC. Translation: CASKGQAFGLAGGETQYF.

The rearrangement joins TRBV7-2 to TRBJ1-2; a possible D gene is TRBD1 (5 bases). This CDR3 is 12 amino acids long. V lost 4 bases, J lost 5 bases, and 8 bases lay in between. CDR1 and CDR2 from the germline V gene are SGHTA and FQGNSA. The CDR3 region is CASSWGEYGYTF. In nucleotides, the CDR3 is TGTGCCAGCAGCTGGGGGGAGTATGGCTACACCTTC.

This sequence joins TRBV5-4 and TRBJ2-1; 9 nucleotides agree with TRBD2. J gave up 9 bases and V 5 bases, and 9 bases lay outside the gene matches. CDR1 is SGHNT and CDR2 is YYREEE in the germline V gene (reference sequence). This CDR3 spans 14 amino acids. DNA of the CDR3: TGTGCCAGCAGTTTAGCGGGGGCTATGGCTGAGCAGTTCTTC. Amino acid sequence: CASSLAGAMAEQFF. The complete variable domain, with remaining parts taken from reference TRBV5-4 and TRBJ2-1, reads ETGVTQSPTHLIKTRGQQVTLRCSSQSGHNTVSWYQQALGQGPQFIFQYYREEENGRGNFPPRFSGLQFPNYSSELNVNALELDDSALYLCASSLAGAMAEQFFGPGTRLTVL.

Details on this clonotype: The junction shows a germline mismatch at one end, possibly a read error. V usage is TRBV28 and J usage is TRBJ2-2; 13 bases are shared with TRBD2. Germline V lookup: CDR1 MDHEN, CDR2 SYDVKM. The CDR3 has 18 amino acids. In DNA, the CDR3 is TGTGCCAGCAGTGTAAGAGGGACTAGCGGGGCGAAGACCGGGGAGCTGTTTTTT. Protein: CASSVRGTSGAKTGELFF.

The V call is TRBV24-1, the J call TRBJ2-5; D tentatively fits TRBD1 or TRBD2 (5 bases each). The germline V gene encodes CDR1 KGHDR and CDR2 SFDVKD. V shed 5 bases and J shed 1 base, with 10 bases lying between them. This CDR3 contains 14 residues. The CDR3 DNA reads TGTGCCACCAGTGTTACCGGGACCCAAGAGACCCAGTACTTC. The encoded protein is CATSVTGTQETQYF.

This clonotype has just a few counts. The CDR3 region is CSARQGDKNIQYF. In DNA form, the CDR3 reads TGCAGTGCTAGACAGGGGGATAAAAACATTCAGTACTTC. The chain links TRBV20-1 to TRBJ2-4; 7 bases are a match to TRBD1. The CDR3 is 13 residues long. CDR1 and CDR2 (germline): DFQATT, SNEGSKA (reference sequence). J was trimmed by 4 bases and V by 2 bases; bases with no gene match: 2.

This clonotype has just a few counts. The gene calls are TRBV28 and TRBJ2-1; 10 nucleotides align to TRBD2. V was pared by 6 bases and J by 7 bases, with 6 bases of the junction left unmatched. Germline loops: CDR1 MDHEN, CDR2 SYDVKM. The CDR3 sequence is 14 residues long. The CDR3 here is CASSLMTSGNEQFF. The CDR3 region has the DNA TGTGCCAGCAGCTTAATGACTAGCGGGAATGAGCAGTTCTTC.

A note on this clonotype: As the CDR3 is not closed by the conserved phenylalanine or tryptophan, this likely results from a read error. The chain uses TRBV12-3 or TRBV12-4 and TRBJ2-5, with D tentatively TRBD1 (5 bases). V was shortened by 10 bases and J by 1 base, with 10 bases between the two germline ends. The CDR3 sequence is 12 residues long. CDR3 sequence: CAISTVQETQYV. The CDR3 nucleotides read TGTGCCATCTCGACAGTCCAAGAGACCCAGTACGTC.

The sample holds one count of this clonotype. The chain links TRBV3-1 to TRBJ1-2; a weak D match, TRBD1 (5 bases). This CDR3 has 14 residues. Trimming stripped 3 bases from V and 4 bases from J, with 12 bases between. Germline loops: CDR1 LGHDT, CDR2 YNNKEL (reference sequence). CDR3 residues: CASSQGGRTYGYTF. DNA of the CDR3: TGTGCCAGCAGCCAGGGGGGACGGACCTATGGCTACACCTTC.

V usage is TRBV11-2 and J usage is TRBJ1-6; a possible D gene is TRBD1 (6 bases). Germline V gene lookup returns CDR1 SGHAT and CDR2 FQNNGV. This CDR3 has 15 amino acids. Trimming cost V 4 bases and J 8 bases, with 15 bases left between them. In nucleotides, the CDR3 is TGTGCCAGCAGCTCCTACAGGGAGGTGGATTCACCCCTCCACTTT. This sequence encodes CASSSYREVDSPLHF.

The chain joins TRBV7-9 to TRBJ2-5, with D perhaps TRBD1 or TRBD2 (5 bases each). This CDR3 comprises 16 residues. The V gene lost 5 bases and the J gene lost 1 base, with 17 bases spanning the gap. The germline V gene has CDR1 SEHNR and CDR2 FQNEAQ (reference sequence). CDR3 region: CASSPLRGNLQETQYF. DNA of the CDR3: TGTGCCAGCAGCCCGCTACGGGGCAACCTCCAAGAGACCCAGTACTTC.

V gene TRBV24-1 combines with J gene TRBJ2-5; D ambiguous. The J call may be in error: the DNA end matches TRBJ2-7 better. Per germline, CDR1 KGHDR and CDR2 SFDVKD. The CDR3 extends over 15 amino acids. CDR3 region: CATSDTRPGSYEQYF. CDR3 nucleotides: TGTGCCACCAGTGATACGCGACCAGGAAGCTACGAGCAGTACTTC.

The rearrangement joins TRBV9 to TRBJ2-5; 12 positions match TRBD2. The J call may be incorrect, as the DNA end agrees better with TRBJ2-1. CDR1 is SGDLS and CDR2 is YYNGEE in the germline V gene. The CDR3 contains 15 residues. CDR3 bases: TGTGCCAGCAGCGTAGCTAGCGGGAGGGCGAATGAGCAGTTCTTC. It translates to CASSVASGRANEQFF.

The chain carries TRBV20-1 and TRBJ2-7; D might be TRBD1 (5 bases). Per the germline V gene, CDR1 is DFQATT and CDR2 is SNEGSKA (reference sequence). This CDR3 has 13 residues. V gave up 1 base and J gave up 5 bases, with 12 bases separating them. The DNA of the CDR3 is TGCAGTGCTAGAGTGGGGCTTCGGGACGAGCAGTACTTC. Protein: CSARVGLRDEQYF.

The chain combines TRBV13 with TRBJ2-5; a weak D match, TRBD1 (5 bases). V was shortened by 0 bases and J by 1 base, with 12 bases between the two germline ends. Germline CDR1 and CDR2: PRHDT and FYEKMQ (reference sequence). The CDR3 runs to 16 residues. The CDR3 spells CASSLGQQELQETQYF. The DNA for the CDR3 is TGTGCCAGCAGCTTAGGGCAACAGGAGCTCCAAGAGACCCAGTACTTC.

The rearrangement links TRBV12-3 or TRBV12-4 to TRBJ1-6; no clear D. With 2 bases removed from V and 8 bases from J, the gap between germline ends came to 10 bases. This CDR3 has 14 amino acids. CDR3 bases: TGTGCCAGCAGTTTAAAAGGGAGGGATTCACCCCTCCACTTT. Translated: CASSLKGRDSPLHF.

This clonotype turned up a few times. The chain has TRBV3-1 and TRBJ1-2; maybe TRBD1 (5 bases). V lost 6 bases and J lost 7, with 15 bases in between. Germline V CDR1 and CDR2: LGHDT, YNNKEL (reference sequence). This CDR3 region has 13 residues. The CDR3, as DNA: TGTGCCAGCAGTCCGGGACTCCGGCTTGGCTACACCTTC. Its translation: CASSPGLRLGYTF.

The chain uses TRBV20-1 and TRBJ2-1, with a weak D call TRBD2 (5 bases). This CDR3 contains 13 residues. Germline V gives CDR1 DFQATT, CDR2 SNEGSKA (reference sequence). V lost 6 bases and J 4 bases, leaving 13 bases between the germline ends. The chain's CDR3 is CSATRELYNEQFF. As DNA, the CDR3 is TGCAGTGCAACCCGGGAATTATACAATGAGCAGTTCTTC.

CDR3 loop: CASSVTGGTKRYNEQFF. In DNA, the CDR3 is TGTGCCAGCAGCGTCACAGGGGGTACAAAGAGATACAATGAGCAGTTCTTC. The chain recombines TRBV7-9 with TRBJ2-1; 8 bases fit TRBD1. Germline-derived CDR1 and CDR2 are SEHNR and FQNEAQ (reference sequence). Losses at the gene ends were 5 bases for V and 4 bases for J; bases not matched to a gene: 13. The CDR3 is 17 amino acids.